A single sample gave rise to the 3 T cell receptor beta chains below, sequenced in a study of blood T cell repertoires in COVID-19. Assay: immunoSEQ multiplex PCR; the TCRdb copy retains only in-frame clones and omits some. This sample has about 280,000 clones; 85% occur once, and the top ten carry roughly 13%. Sequenced material: peripheral blood. These TCRs come from a human donor in a cohort sampled during active COVID-19.

V usage is TRBV5-8 and J usage is TRBJ1-4; D unclear. The germline gives CDR1 SGHTS, CDR2 YDEGEE. The CDR3 is 15 amino acids. V lost 0 bases and J 6 bases, leaving 12 bases between the germline ends. In DNA, the CDR3 is TGTGCCAGCAGCTTGGTCCGGGGAAGCGATGAAAAACTGTTTTTT. It encodes CASSLVRGSDEKLFF.

The CDR3 coding sequence is TGTGCCAGCAGCCTCGGACAGGGTTTGAACAATGAGCAGTTCTTC. Translated: CASSLGQGLNNEQFF. The rearrangement joins TRBV7-2 to TRBJ2-1; 8 bases match TRBD1. Germline loops: CDR1 SGHTA, CDR2 FQGNSA. CDR3 length: 15 residues. The trim removed 5 bases at V and 5 bases at J, leaving 8 bases unmatched.

The rearrangement links TRBV5-1 to TRBJ2-5; D may be TRBD2 (5 bases). Germline V lookup: CDR1 SGHRS, CDR2 YFSETQ. Trimming shortened V by 2 bases and J by 4 bases, and 12 bases separated the two germline ends. The CDR3 covers 14 residues. The CDR3 sequence: CASSLRSEGETQYF. CDR3 in DNA: TGCGCCAGCAGCTTAAGGTCCGAGGGAGAGACCCAGTACTTC.